Presented here are 30 T cell receptor beta chains from one specimen sequenced in a study of neurological immune-mediated disorders. Each CDR3 protein is one row after TCRdb ran MiXCR on the 5' RACE reads. Here the sample spans 66,000 or so distinct CDR3 sequences, less than 5.5% being singletons. Input material: PBMCs. These receptors originate from a man aged 30 to 39 with multiple sclerosis.

This clonotype was found many times. The chain recombines TRBV5-1 with TRBJ2-1; D might be TRBD2 (5 bases). With 7 bases removed from V and 5 bases from J, the gap between germline ends came to 13 bases. Germline V lookup: CDR1 SGHRS, CDR2 YFSETQ. The length of the CDR3 is 13 residues. The CDR3 is CASGREMDNEQFF. The CDR3 DNA follows: TGCGCCAGCGGACGGGAAATGGACAATGAGCAGTTCTTC.

In its sample, this clonotype was seen many times. J is TRBJ1-1 and V is TRBV13; the D gene is possibly TRBD1 (5 bases). Trimming took 6 bases from V and 4 from J, leaving 9 bases between them. Per germline, CDR1 PRHDT and CDR2 FYEKMQ (reference sequence). CDR3 length equals 12 residues. The CDR3, as DNA: TGTGCCAGCAGTACCCAGGGCACTGAAGCTTTCTTT. It translates to CASSTQGTEAFF.

This clonotype was counted at least ten times. The CDR3, as DNA: TGCAGCGTTAACAAGGGCATTGAAGCTTTCTTT. It encodes CSVNKGIEAFF. This chain connects TRBV20-1 to TRBJ1-1; no clear D gene. The CDR3 has 11 residues. In germline, CDR1 is DFQATT, CDR2 SNEGSKA (reference sequence).

Many counts were recorded for this clonotype. The chain employs TRBV5-1 and TRBJ1-4; no reliable D call. Germline-derived CDR1 and CDR2 are SGHRS and YFSETQ. Trimming left V 3 bases short and J 0 bases short, with 3 bases between. This CDR3 contains 13 residues. The CDR3 here is CASSSATNEKLFF. DNA of the CDR3: TGCGCCAGCAGCTCCGCAACTAATGAAAAACTGTTTTTT.

This clonotype was recorded many times. The chain joins TRBV3-1 to TRBJ1-1; a possible D gene is TRBD1 (6 bases). The germline gives CDR1 LGHDT, CDR2 YNNKEL (reference sequence). V was shortened by 3 bases and J by 1 base, with 24 bases between the two germline ends. This CDR3 is 19 amino acids long. Here the CDR3 reads CASSQAFRGYGGRNTEAFF. The CDR3 bases are TGTGCCAGCAGCCAGGCCTTCCGAGGGTACGGGGGCCGGAACACTGAAGCTTTCTTT.

The chain carries TRBV20-1 and TRBJ2-7, with D perhaps TRBD1 or TRBD2 (5 bases each). This CDR3 is 14 amino acids long. V was clipped by 5 bases and J by 0 bases, with 14 bases between them. Germline assignment: CDR1 DFQATT and CDR2 SNEGSKA (reference sequence). The CDR3 DNA is TGCAGTGCTGGTCGGGACCGCATCTCCTACGAGCAGTACTTC. It encodes CSAGRDRISYEQYF.

This clonotype was seen ten or more times. This sequence joins TRBV20-1 and TRBJ1-2; the match to TRBD1 covers 8 bases. Per the germline V gene, CDR1 is DFQATT and CDR2 is SNEGSKA (reference sequence). Trimming took 3 bases from V and 6 from J; bases not matched to a gene: 3. The CDR3 has 12 amino acids. Written as DNA, the CDR3 is TGCAGTGCTAGGCAGGGGGCGGATGGCTACACCTTC. Amino acid sequence: CSARQGADGYTF.

This clonotype was observed at least ten times. This chain uses TRBV6-5 with TRBJ1-6; D perhaps matches TRBD1 (5 bases). Germline values: CDR1 MNHEY, CDR2 SVGAGI. Between the trimmed V and J ends, which lost 2 bases and 7 bases, there was a span of 12 bases. CDR3 length equals 15 residues. The CDR3 region is CASSYTLSGNSPLHF. Here the CDR3 DNA reads TGTGCCAGCAGTTACACCCTTTCAGGGAATTCACCCCTCCACTTT.

This clonotype turned up a few times. The V gene is TRBV5-5, the J gene TRBJ2-7; the match to TRBD2 covers 10 bases. Germline V gene data show CDR1 as SGHKS and CDR2 as YYEKEE (reference sequence). The CDR3 loop spans 14 amino acids. After removal of 2 bases from V and 7 bases from J, the junction contained 6 bases not matched to a gene. The CDR3 DNA follows: TGTGCCAGCAGCTTAGAAGCGGGGGGGAGGGAGCAGTACGTC. It yields the protein CASSLEAGGREQYV.

The table lists this clonotype with many counts. The chain joins TRBV9 to TRBJ2-1; D gene uncertain. Germline CDR1 and CDR2: SGDLS and YYNGEE. Trimming pared 4 bases from V and 3 bases from J, leaving 5 bases between. The CDR3 has 12 residues. The CDR3 loop reads CASSRLYNEQFF. The CDR3 DNA follows: TGTGCCAGCAGCCGCCTCTACAATGAGCAGTTCTTC.

This clonotype was detected ten times or more. The gene calls are TRBV6-6 and TRBJ1-5; 7 bases are shared with TRBD1. J gave up 1 base and V 5 bases, and 8 bases lay outside the gene matches. The germline CDR1 and CDR2 sequences are MNHNY and SVGAGI (reference sequence). The CDR3 contains 16 residues. The CDR3 protein is CASSRRTGESNQPQHF. The CDR3 region has the DNA TGTGCCAGCAGTCGCCGTACAGGGGAAAGCAATCAGCCCCAGCATTTT.

This sequence joins TRBV7-2 and TRBJ1-1; TRBD1 is a possible D gene (6 bases). The CDR3 totals 12 residues. Germline V lookup: CDR1 SGHTA, CDR2 FQGNSA. V gave up 0 bases and J gave up 9 bases, with 8 bases separating them. The CDR3 coding sequence is TGTGCCAGCAGCTTAGCCGGACAGAAAGCTTTCTTT. Protein product: CASSLAGQKAFF.

This rearrangement joins TRBV5-1 to TRBJ2-1; 10 nucleotides align to TRBD1. The CDR3 has 16 amino acids. Germline CDR1 is SGHRS and CDR2 is YFSETQ. The junction had 6 bases not matched to a gene; V was cut back by 0 bases and J by 6 bases. The CDR3 DNA is TGCGCCAGCAGCTTGGCCGGGACAGGGGTTGCCAATGAGCAGTTCTTC. As protein: CASSLAGTGVANEQFF.

This clonotype came up a few times. The CDR3 sequence is CASSQGLPGTSREAFF. The CDR3 coding sequence is TGTGCCAGCAGCCAAGGCCTACCCGGGACGTCCAGGGAAGCTTTCTTT. V and J are TRBV3-1 and TRBJ1-1; weak D call: TRBD1 (5 bases). The V and J ends lost 1 base and 8 bases respectively, with 20 bases between them. Germline values: CDR1 LGHDT, CDR2 YNNKEL (reference sequence). This CDR3 is built from 16 residues.

This clonotype has a handful of counts. The rearrangement links TRBV5-1 to TRBJ2-3; D is unresolved. This CDR3 region has 14 residues. Germline V lookup: CDR1 SGHRS, CDR2 YFSETQ. V gave up 6 bases and J gave up 3 bases, with 14 bases separating them. The CDR3, as DNA: TGCGCCAGCACCGACCAAATGGGGACAGATACGCAGTATTTT. Its protein product is CASTDQMGTDTQYF.

This clonotype occurred many times. CDR3 sequence: CASSLEGFRGVGAFF. In DNA form, the CDR3 reads TGTGCCAGCAGCTTGGAGGGTTTCAGGGGAGTCGGAGCTTTCTTT. V and J are TRBV5-5 and TRBJ1-1, with D possibly matching TRBD1 (6 bases). CDR3 size: 15 residues. Looked up from germline, CDR1 is SGHKS and CDR2 is YYEKEE (reference sequence). The V end was cut by 0 bases, the J end by 10 bases, with 19 bases between.

The V call is TRBV5-1, the J call TRBJ1-1, with D possibly matching TRBD1 (5 bases). V was cut by 4 bases and J by 10 bases, with 20 bases left in between. This CDR3 comprises 14 residues. CDR1 and CDR2 from the germline V gene are SGHRS and YFSETQ. The CDR3 loop is CASSPKQVEEGAFF. The CDR3 DNA sequence: TGCGCCAGCAGCCCCAAACAGGTAGAGGAGGGAGCTTTCTTT.

This clonotype was found many times. This rearrangement joins TRBV5-1 to TRBJ2-5; 7 bases fit TRBD2. V lost 2 bases and J lost 4; bases outside the gene matches: 2. CDR3 length equals 13 residues. Germline V CDR1 and CDR2: SGHRS, YFSETQ. The CDR3 protein is CASSLSGGETQYF. CDR3 nucleotides: TGCGCCAGCAGCTTATCGGGAGGAGAGACCCAGTACTTC.

This clonotype was seen repeatedly, ten times or more. The rearrangement uses TRBV29-1 and TRBJ1-5; a possible D gene is TRBD1 (5 bases). This CDR3 region has 13 residues. The V and J ends lost 5 bases and 3 bases respectively, with 11 bases between them. Germline V gene data show CDR1 as SQVTM and CDR2 as ANQGSEA. The CDR3: CSVSGGDNQPQHF. In nucleotides, the CDR3 is TGCAGCGTTTCGGGGGGGGACAATCAGCCCCAGCATTTT. Looking up the rest from reference TRBV29-1 and TRBJ1-5 gives the full variable domain: SAVISQKPSRDICQRGTSLTIQCQVDSQVTMMFWYRQQPGQSLTLIATANQGSEATYESGFVIDKFPISRPNLTFSTLTVSNMSPEDSSIYLCSVSGGDNQPQHFGDGTRLSIL.

This clonotype was found many times. The V gene is TRBV4-2, the J gene TRBJ2-3, with 11 bases aligning to TRBD2. Trimming at V came to 0 bases and at J to 11 bases, leaving 1 base not matched to a gene. Germline V gene sequence: CDR1 LGHNA, CDR2 YNFKEQ. The CDR3 is 13 amino acids. The CDR3 sequence: CASSQEGLAGQYF. In DNA, the CDR3 is TGTGCCAGCAGCCAAGAAGGACTAGCGGGGCAGTATTTT.

This clonotype was detected many times. V gene TRBV20-1 combines with J gene TRBJ2-3; 8 nucleotides line up with TRBD2. Germline values: CDR1 DFQATT, CDR2 SNEGSKA (reference sequence). V gave up 1 base and J gave up 0 bases; unmatched junction bases: 6. The CDR3 is 16 residues long. CDR3 in DNA: TGCAGTGCTAGAGGGGGTCTAGCGGGCAGCACAGATACGCAGTATTTT. Translating gives CSARGGLAGSTDTQYF.

J is TRBJ2-6 and V is TRBV7-6; 8 bases map to TRBD1. Germline CDR1 reads SGHVS; CDR2 reads FNYEAQ. V lost 3 bases and J lost 0; bases outside the gene matches: 7. CDR3 length: 18 residues. The CDR3 coding sequence is TGTGCCAGCAGCTTCTTAGGCAGGGGGCTCTCTGGGGCCAACGTCCTGACTTTC. Protein: CASSFLGRGLSGANVLTF.

This clonotype was seen repeatedly, ten times or more. The gene calls are TRBV5-1 and TRBJ2-2; D gene uncertain. Germline lookup yields CDR1 SGHRS and CDR2 YFSETQ. The V end was cut by 3 bases, the J end by 4 bases, with 7 bases between. The CDR3 runs to 13 residues. The CDR3 DNA reads as TGCGCCAGCAGCTGGCAGCTCACCGGGGAGCTGTTTTTT. Amino acids: CASSWQLTGELFF.

Comments on this clonotype: With a much larger clone just one base away, this may be a read error. The chain couples TRBV6-6 to TRBJ1-6; 9 nucleotides line up with TRBD1. Germline CDR1 is MNHNY and CDR2 is SVGAGI (reference sequence). CDR3 length: 15 amino acids. The CDR3 is CASSNKPGQGAPLNF. CDR3 sequence (DNA): TGTGCCAGCAGCAACAAACCGGGACAGGGAGCACCCCTCAACTTT.

The table lists this clonotype with many counts. This chain links TRBV24-1 with TRBJ1-3, with D hard to call. The germline V gene has CDR1 KGHDR and CDR2 SFDVKD. V shed 3 bases and J shed 0 bases, with 8 bases lying between them. This CDR3 region has 15 residues. The CDR3 nucleotides are TGTGCCACCAGTGATCCTGGCCGCTCTGGAAACACCATATATTTT. Residues: CATSDPGRSGNTIYF.

This clonotype was seen at least ten times. The chain combines TRBV6-5 with TRBJ1-1, with D perhaps matching TRBD1 (6 bases). Germline V CDR1 and CDR2: MNHEY, SVGAGI. The CDR3 runs to 14 residues. The V end lost 5 bases, the J end lost 5 bases, and 15 bases lay between the germline ends. The CDR3 DNA is TGTGCCAGCAGTGAACAGGGAGAGAGGACTGAAGCTTTCTTT. Its protein is CASSEQGERTEAFF.

This clonotype was observed at least ten times. The chain is built from TRBV6-5 and TRBJ1-2, with unresolved D. CDR3 size: 13 residues. V gave up 2 bases and J gave up 6 bases, with 10 bases separating them. Germline lookup yields CDR1 MNHEY and CDR2 SVGAGI. CDR3 nucleotides: TGTGCCAGCAGTTACCAGATTGGGCATGGCTACACCTTC. This codes for CASSYQIGHGYTF.

Here the CDR3 reads CSATDPTPGTPTDTQYF. CDR3 bases: TGCAGTGCTACCGATCCTACCCCCGGGACGCCCACAGATACGCAGTATTTT. The gene calls are TRBV20-1 and TRBJ2-3, with D possibly being TRBD1 or TRBD2 (5 bases each). The germline V and J ends were trimmed by 4 bases and 2 bases, with 22 bases remaining between them. The CDR3 totals 17 residues. Per the germline V gene, CDR1 is DFQATT and CDR2 is SNEGSKA (reference sequence).

Relative to its sample, this clonotype is medium-sized. The chain uses TRBV6-5 and TRBJ1-1, with D possibly TRBD1 on 5 matching bases. The V end was cut by 5 bases, the J end by 0 bases, with 10 bases between. This CDR3 has 14 residues. CDR1 MNHEY and CDR2 SVGAGI come from the germline V gene. CDR3 in DNA: TGTGCCAGCAGTGTCGAAGGGGTGAACACTGAAGCTTTCTTT. Residues: CASSVEGVNTEAFF.

This clonotype was detected only a few times. The chain employs TRBV5-1 and TRBJ1-1, with D hard to call. The CDR3 is 13 amino acids. The V gene's germline CDR1 is SGHRS and CDR2 YFSETQ. V was clipped by 6 bases and J by 3 bases, with 12 bases between them. The CDR3 protein is CASTFNPDTEAFF. CDR3 bases: TGCGCCAGCACCTTCAACCCGGACACTGAAGCTTTCTTT.